The 9 T cell receptor beta chains in this list originate from one sample, sequenced in a study of cytomegalovirus exposure and HLA in healthy donors. The PCR made use of 60 Vbeta and 13 Jbeta primers. The table came from immunoSEQ multiplex PCR; TCRdb's copy has only in-frame clones and leaves some out. With 45,000 to 50,000 clones in the sample, the ten largest clones hold roughly a sixth. The source material was PBMCs. The receptors were sampled from a male donor in good health and CMV-seronegative.

The genes are TRBV5-1 and TRBJ1-6, with 10 bases lining up with TRBD1. V was clipped by 0 bases and J by 8 bases; unmatched bases: 2. This CDR3 region has 15 residues. The germline CDR1 and CDR2 sequences are SGHRS and YFSETQ. For the CDR3, the DNA is TGCGCCAGCAGCTTGGAGGGACAGGGGTATTCACCCCTCCACTTT. Amino acids: CASSLEGQGYSPLHF.

Regarding this clone: Germline and junction disagree at one end, which may indicate a read error. V and J are TRBV4-1 and TRBJ1-1; maybe TRBD1 (6 bases). CDR3 length: 15 residues. CDR1 and CDR2 (germline): MGHRA, YSYEKL. This chain's CDR3 is CASSQAGTPNTEAFF. CDR3 coding DNA: TGCGCCAGCAGTCAAGCCGGGACACCGAACACTGAAGCTTTCTTT.

The chain recombines TRBV18 with TRBJ1-2; maybe TRBD1 (5 bases). Trimming took off 0 bases at V and 0 bases at J, with 5 bases between the two ends. The CDR3 has 14 amino acids. The germline V gene encodes CDR1 KGHSH and CDR2 LQKENI. The CDR3 region has the DNA TGTGCCAGCTCACCACCAGGGGCTAACTATGGCTACACCTTC. Translating it yields CASSPPGANYGYTF.

The chain is built from TRBV7-9 and TRBJ2-6, with D tentatively TRBD2 (5 bases). Per the germline V gene, CDR1 is SEHNR and CDR2 is FQNEAQ (reference sequence). The CDR3 extends over 15 amino acids. V lost 1 base and J lost 6, with 10 bases in between. In nucleotides, the CDR3 is TGTGCCAGCAGCTTAGGAGGGCCCCTGGCCAACGTCCTGACTTTC. It encodes CASSLGGPLANVLTF.

The chain is built from TRBV7-2 and TRBJ1-1, with D maybe TRBD1 (5 bases). Trimming removed 3 bases at V and 1 base at J, with 9 bases between. CDR1 is SGHTA, CDR2 FQGNSA, per germline. This CDR3 region has 14 residues. CDR3 bases: TGTGCCAGCAGCTTCAGTCAGGGGAACACTGAAGCTTTCTTT. Amino acids: CASSFSQGNTEAFF.

The chain employs TRBV29-1 and TRBJ1-1; 11 bases line up with TRBD1. J was trimmed by 4 bases and V by 7 bases; bases with no gene match: 2. The CDR3 totals 12 residues. Per germline, CDR1 SQVTM and CDR2 ANQGSEA. The CDR3 loop reads CSGGTGGTEAFF. The CDR3 region has the DNA TGCAGCGGGGGGACAGGGGGCACTGAAGCTTTCTTT.

The chain links TRBV11-3 to TRBJ1-2, with TRBD1 identical over 8 bases. The V gene's germline CDR1 is SGHNT and CDR2 YENEEA. V lost 5 bases, J lost 6 bases, and 2 bases stayed unmatched. The CDR3 covers 12 residues. This CDR3 is CASSRQGNGYTF. DNA for the CDR3: TGTGCCAGCAGCCGACAGGGGAATGGCTACACCTTC.

The chain is built from TRBV6-1 and TRBJ2-7, with D possibly TRBD2 on 5 matching bases. The CDR3 spans 14 residues. Looked up from germline, CDR1 is MNHNS and CDR2 is SASEGT. V lost 4 bases and J lost 0, with 10 bases in between. DNA for the CDR3: TGTGCCAGCAGTGTTGGTGGGAGCTCCTACGAGCAGTACTTC. Amino acids: CASSVGGSSYEQYF.

The V call is TRBV7-9, the J call TRBJ1-3; 7 bases agree with TRBD1. The CDR3 is 14 amino acids. The germline gives CDR1 SEHNR, CDR2 FQNEAQ (reference sequence). V gave up 3 bases and J gave up 4 bases; unmatched junction bases: 3. The CDR3 loop reads CASSFGQEGNTIYF. DNA for the CDR3: TGTGCCAGCAGCTTCGGACAGGAGGGAAACACCATATATTTT.